The clone carrying this T cell receptor (beta chain) was detected ten times or more. The antigen is unknown. This specimen belongs to a study of glioma-infiltrating T cells. Study-wide points: Only very few CDR3 sequences appeared in both tissue and blood. Above-expected tissue-blood divergence occurred in all gliomas, most in low-grade ones.

The CDR3 is 16 amino acids. The trim removed 6 bases at V and 3 bases at J, leaving 8 bases unmatched. Per germline, CDR1 MNHNS and CDR2 SASEGT. Amplification of TCR alpha and beta CDR3 regions from RNA used iRepertoire nested multiplex PCR. TCRdb reprocessed the multiplex PCR reads via MiXCR and lists one record per CDR3 protein. The sample includes around 180,000 distinct CDR3 sequences, around 42% of them seen just once. The V and J genes are TRBV6-1 and TRBJ2-7; 13 bases line up with TRBD2. Sequencing was done on a sample of glioma tissue, nonneoplastic brain tissue, or PBMCs (not recorded which). The sequence was collected from a human donor with low-grade glioma or glioblastoma, undergoing nonglioma brain surgery, or in good health (not recorded which). CDR3: CASSPGLAGANYEQYF. CDR3 DNA sequence: TGTGCCAGCAGCCCCGGACTAGCGGGAGCGAACTACGAGCAGTACTTC.